These 16 T cell receptor beta chains were sequenced from one sample in a study of cytomegalovirus exposure and HLA in healthy donors. Vbeta (60) and Jbeta (13) primers were used in the PCR. TCRdb's copy holds only in-frame clones and misses some; the assay was immunoSEQ multiplex PCR. This sample has over 120,000 clones, with roughly four fifths found just once. The sequencing sample was made of PBMCs. The receptors were gathered from a man aged 25-45 years in good health and CMV-seropositive.

This rearrangement joins TRBV13 to TRBJ2-3; D is perhaps TRBD1 (6 bases). CDR1 and CDR2 (germline): PRHDT, FYEKMQ (reference sequence). V lost 3 bases and J 3 bases, leaving 13 bases between the germline ends. This CDR3 is 15 amino acids long. This CDR3 is CASSFNRVGTDTQYF. The CDR3 coding sequence is TGTGCCAGCAGCTTCAACAGGGTTGGGACAGATACGCAGTATTTT.

The CDR3 nucleotides read TGTGCCAGCAGTTCCTCAGGGGGCTTGGCTAATGAAAAACTGTTTTTT. Its translation is CASSSSGGLANEKLFF. V gene TRBV28 combines with J gene TRBJ1-4, with TRBD1 matching over 8 bases. Germline V gene lookup returns CDR1 MDHEN and CDR2 SYDVKM. Germline trimming cut 4 bases from V and 3 bases from J; bases unmatched to any gene: 7. The CDR3 is 16 amino acids. The full variable domain, with the rest looked up from reference TRBV28 and TRBJ1-4, is DVKVTQSSRYLVKRTGEKVFLECVQDMDHENMFWYRQDPGLGLRLIYFSYDVKMKEKGDIPEGYSVSREKKERFSLILESASTNQTSMYLCASSSSGGLANEKLFFGSGTQLSVL.

This clone was counted a few times. The V gene is TRBV6-6, the J gene TRBJ1-1; the match to TRBD1 covers 8 bases. V trimming: 5 bases; J trimming: 0 bases; junction bases outside the gene matches: 8. Germline V gives CDR1 MNHNY, CDR2 SVGAGI (reference sequence). CDR3 length: 16 amino acids. CDR3 nucleotides: TGTGCCAGCAGTATCCAGGGGGCCCTAATGAACACTGAAGCTTTCTTT. This codes for CASSIQGALMNTEAFF.

This chain joins TRBV9 and TRBJ1-4, with a weak D call TRBD1 (5 bases). V was shortened by 0 bases and J by 7 bases, with 13 bases between the two germline ends. This CDR3 is built from 15 residues. Germline V CDR1 and CDR2: SGDLS, YYNGEE. CDR3 sequence: CASSVVGGTGEKLFF. The CDR3 coding sequence is TGTGCCAGCAGCGTAGTGGGGGGGACGGGTGAAAAACTGTTTTTT.

V is TRBV7-2 and J is TRBJ2-2, with TRBD2 matching over 7 bases. V shed 1 base, J shed 3 bases, and the junction held 5 bases outside the gene matches. Per the germline V gene, CDR1 is SGHTA and CDR2 is FQGNSA. The length of the CDR3 is 16 residues. The CDR3 nucleotides read TGTGCCAGCAGCTTAGTGGGTCTAGCGGACACCGGGGAGCTGTTTTTT. It is translated as CASSLVGLADTGELFF.

The chain links TRBV6-6 to TRBJ2-7; 7 bases map to TRBD2. Trimming at V came to 7 bases and at J to 5 bases, leaving 5 bases not matched to a gene. The CDR3 is made up of 12 amino acids. Germline V gives CDR1 MNHNY, CDR2 SVGAGI (reference sequence). This CDR3 is CASINGGDEQYF. The CDR3 DNA follows: TGTGCCAGCATAAATGGGGGGGACGAGCAGTACTTC.

The chain joins TRBV4-1 to TRBJ2-7; 7 positions match TRBD1. The CDR3 is 16 amino acids. CDR1 MGHRA and CDR2 YSYEKL come from the germline V gene. The trim removed 3 bases at V and 2 bases at J, leaving 10 bases unmatched. CDR3 sequence: CASSQGTASSTYEQYF. CDR3 nucleotides: TGCGCCAGCAGCCAGGGGACAGCGTCCTCCACCTACGAGCAGTACTTC.

The gene calls are TRBV28 and TRBJ1-5; 8 bases match TRBD1. Losses at the gene ends were 6 bases for V and 3 bases for J; bases not matched to a gene: 1. Germline values: CDR1 MDHEN, CDR2 SYDVKM. This CDR3 spans 13 amino acids. The CDR3 DNA follows: TGTGCCAGCAGGACAGGGGCCAATCAGCCCCAGCATTTT. It translates to CASRTGANQPQHF.

The V and J genes are TRBV21-1 and TRBJ2-5; the tabulated D call, TRBD1, remains unverified against the DNA. TRBV21-1 is recorded as a pseudogene. The CDR3 is 15 residues long. The CDR3 DNA sequence: TGTGCCAGCAGCAAAGGTGTCAGTCACCAAGAGACCCAGTACTTC. Translation: CASSKGVSHQETQYF.

This clone was detected a few times. The rearrangement links TRBV6-5 to TRBJ2-1; TRBD2 aligns across 8 bases. The V and J ends lost 6 bases and 14 bases, in that order; junction bases with no gene match: 6. CDR1 is MNHEY and CDR2 is SVGAGI in the germline V gene. CDR3 size: 11 residues. CDR3 sequence reads: CASSSGTSKFF. CDR3 sequence (DNA): TGTGCCAGCAGCTCCGGGACTAGTAAGTTCTTC.

The chain carries TRBV28 and TRBJ2-5; 7 nucleotides match TRBD1. TRBJ2-7 matches the DNA end more closely, so the J call is doubtful. The CDR3 covers 13 residues. CDR1 and CDR2 (germline): MDHEN, SYDVKM. The CDR3 loop is CASSFSTGDEQYF. CDR3 DNA sequence: TGTGCCAGCAGTTTTAGTACAGGGGACGAGCAGTACTTC.

The chain couples TRBV9 to TRBJ2-3; 12 bases are shared with TRBD2. CDR3 length equals 19 residues. Trimming at V came to 4 bases and at J to 7 bases, leaving 19 bases not matched to a gene. The germline V gene has CDR1 SGDLS and CDR2 YYNGEE. Here the CDR3 reads CASSPSRLAGALRGNTQYF. CDR3 nucleotides: TGTGCCAGCAGCCCCAGTCGACTAGCGGGGGCCCTCCGAGGGAATACGCAGTATTTT.

V and J are TRBV21-1 and TRBJ2-4; TRBD1 was called by the table and not checked on the DNA. TRBV21-1 is termed a pseudogene. The CDR3 consists of 14 residues. CDR3 nucleotides: TGTGCCAGCAGCAACCGGGACAGGGGAAACATTCAGTACTTC. Encoded protein: CASSNRDRGNIQYF.

The rearrangement uses TRBV27 and TRBJ1-1; 8 bases match TRBD1. The CDR3 contains 13 residues. J gave up 6 bases and V 8 bases, and 8 bases lay outside the gene matches. The germline V gene encodes CDR1 MNHEY and CDR2 SMNVEV (reference sequence). Here the CDR3 DNA reads TGTGCCAGCGTGGACAGGGTCGGCGCTGAAGCTTTCTTT. Residues: CASVDRVGAEAFF.

This rearrangement joins TRBV6-5 to TRBJ2-1; 11 bases align to TRBD2. The CDR3 loop spans 16 amino acids. CDR1 is MNHEY and CDR2 is SVGAGI in the germline V gene. Trimming removed 2 bases from V and 7 bases from J; junction bases left unmatched: 7. The CDR3 nucleotides read TGTGCCAGCAGTTACGGGGCTAGCGGGGGGCGTAATGAGCAGTTCTTC. Its protein is CASSYGASGGRNEQFF.

The CDR3 here is CAISPRGETDTQYF. The DNA of the CDR3 is TGTGCCATCAGTCCTCGCGGAGAAACAGATACGCAGTATTTT. This chain links TRBV10-3 with TRBJ2-3; D not certain. The germline CDR1 and CDR2 sequences are ENHRY and SYGVKD. V dropped 5 bases and J dropped 3 bases, with 12 bases sitting between them. The CDR3 runs to 14 residues.